Listed here is a single T cell receptor beta chain. Its binding antigen is unknown. Base-call qualities are not available, and no considerably larger clone is one nucleotide away. In total, more than 500 healthy bone marrow donors made up the cohort. Cohort members were all nominally healthy when sampled, although unrecorded immune exposures were likely present. The donor was CMV seropositive and was included in the group of about 290 seropositive cohort members. Every donor gave a peripheral blood sample, and the peripheral blood mononuclear cells from that sample were used for TCR beta sequencing. Genomic DNA was extracted from the blood cell samples with the Qiagen DNeasy Blood Extraction Kit. Library construction relied on the immunoSEQ multiplex PCR assay. The multiplex PCR relied on a mix of 60 forward primers for TCR Vbeta segments and 13 reverse primers for TCR Jbeta segments. Amplification of the CDR3 region of rearranged TCR beta genes was performed with a multiplex PCR assay on genomic DNA. The Illumina HiSeq System was used to sequence the amplified TCR beta libraries as 87-base-pair reads. The paper's processing steps were these. A later analysis tallied around 87 million unique TCR beta chains across the 666 repertoires, and about 10 million of those chains were shared by two or more donors. A nearest-neighbor algorithm error-corrected the raw reads and collapsed the reads into unique sequences, merging closely related sequences to remove PCR and sequencing errors. Alignment of CDR3 sequences to IMGT reference sequences was used to assign V, D and J gene segments. For a sequence to be retained, a match of at least six nucleotides was required to both a V gene segment and a J gene segment. Rearrangements were classified as productive when the CDR3 lacked stop codons and remained in frame with V and J, and all other rearrangements were classified as non-productive. CDR3 was defined according to IMGT convention as the region running from the second conserved V-encoded cysteine to the conserved J-encoded phenylalanine. Sequences without an unambiguous match to a single V gene segment were excluded from the earlier analysis of about 640 of the donors. An earlier analysis of fewer than 650 of the donors classified V segments as functional when productive rearrangements were above 56.7% and as segregating when the standard deviation between donors was above 5%. A statistical classification framework was developed to diagnose cytomegalovirus status using the catalog of TCR beta chain sequences. In a later analysis, TCR nucleotide sequences were compared against IMGT/GENE-DB human TR gene sequences so that V and J genes could be assigned. In a later analysis, CDR3 sequences and most-parsimonious VDJ recombination scenarios were assigned using the TCRdist pipeline. In a later analysis, each TCR beta chain was defined by its CDR3 amino acid sequence together with its V-gene family, and reads lacking a unique V-gene family were excluded. As a way to deal with suspected cross-contamination and a sequencing artifact, a later analysis dropped 640 or so nucleotide sequences that were highly shared and had low generation probability. For each public chain, a later analysis derived a clonal expansion index from normalized ranks of inferred template counts within each repertoire. Generation probabilities in a later analysis came from a VDJ recombination model fitted to out-of-frame rearrangements, and those results were checked against IGoR. A later analysis scored TCR-TCR, TCR-HLA and TCR-CMV co-occurrence with hypergeometric tests, applying a repertoire-size bias correction to TCR pairs. In a later analysis, false discovery rates were estimated by permuting HLA or CMV assignments 20 times. In a later analysis, co-occurring TCRs were grouped using DBSCAN, with TCRdist sequence similarity added in when clustering inside HLA-allele-positive subsets. Repertoires with fewer than 30,000 or more than 120,000 public chains, plus five repertoires with anomalous nucleotide sharing, were excluded from co-occurrence clustering. TCRdb took over this immuneACCESS table, retaining in-frame rearrangements with V and J assigned. Such tables are incomplete; in checked studies, under half of the missing clones stem from an unresolved V gene, and the remainder is unexplained. The D gene and trimming were derived from the DNA, and the V and J assignments and clone size from that table. The sample records around 120,000 clones, around 60% of which are singletons. The top ten clones comprise 3.8% of the sample.

The data are from a study of cytomegalovirus exposure and HLA in healthy donors (dated by TCRdb to 2015 to 2018). With respect to the entire study: In an earlier analysis of around 540 of the donors, 276 Gb of sequence data and roughly 100 million unique TCR beta sequences from 180 million or so T cells were reported. Approximately 300 gigabases of sequencing data and approximately 91 million unique TCR sequences made up an early release that covered over 550 HLA-typed donors. Of the approximately 370 genotyped donors, 65% to 90% were placed in the genetic ancestry cluster associated with self-reported Caucasian donors. The study aimed to test whether signatures of past pathogen exposure could be identified by cataloging public T cell receptors. The study used immunosequencing to profile the T cell repertoires of 666 subjects and linked those repertoires to cytomegalovirus serostatus. A separate validation cohort of about 110 different subjects was used in addition to the 666-subject first cohort. High-throughput TCR immunosequencing, statistical association of individual TCRs with disease status, and machine learning were combined to predict cytomegalovirus infection status. A later analysis re-analyzed previously published TCR beta repertoires from 650 to 800 donors and added high-resolution HLA genotyping to study TCR occurrence patterns. In the later analysis, no new phenotypic data were used to find candidate immune exposures; instead, reliance was placed on TCR beta sequences and their occurrence across donors. To decide whether each TCR beta V gene segment behaved as functional or pseudogenic, an earlier analysis of some 540 of the donors relied on high-throughput TCR beta sequencing. Donor age, sex, ethnicity and CMV serostatus were compiled together with the repertoire data. A later genetic analysis took genome-wide SNP genotypes for about three fifths of the 666 donors and used that subset as a discovery cohort. Every repertoire in the discovery cohort had been generated on one and the same sequencing platform. Class I and class II HLA loci were covered by the typing at four-digit resolution. The number of typed donors differed by locus: roughly 629-630 for A, B, C, DRB1 and DQB1; some 540 for DQA1; around 580 for DPA1; and 450 to 480 for DPB1. Because of strong linkage in the cohort, five DR-DQ haplotypes were treated as single units for association and clustering. On average, 235,054 unique TCR beta nucleotide sequences were sequenced per donor among 398 genotyped donors of the cohort, with approximately 18% of those sequences being non-productive.

What the authors observed across the whole study: The presence/absence analyses assumed that sequencing depth was roughly uniform across donors, and that assumption may not be true. Because counts were too low, some 17 rarely observed V segments, including chromosome 9 orphons, were excluded from the earlier analysis of 500 to 700 of the donors. In both the original and validation cohorts, the classifier was reported to diagnose cytomegalovirus status with high specificity and sensitivity. According to a later genetic analysis, donors in an Asian-associated ancestry cluster had fewer N-insertions in productive TCRs than the roughly 660-donor mean. Broadly in line with IMGT annotations, most TCR beta V segments showed up in productive rearrangements about 87% or about 30% of the time in an earlier analysis of under 700 of the donors. Several of the top co-occurrence clusters appeared to be linked to parvovirus B19, influenza, CMV and Epstein-Barr virus, according to a later analysis. A later analysis found that HLA-associated TCR beta chains were more clonally expanded and had lower generation probabilities than equally common non-associated chains. A later analysis associated 16,951 TCR beta sequences with specific HLA alleles at a false discovery rate of 0.05. According to a later analysis, most CMV-associated TCR beta chains appeared to be HLA-restricted, and the HLA associations seemed to be driven largely by CMV exposure. When HLA alleles, especially DR and DQ, strongly co-occurred, TCR associations were difficult to assign to individual alleles. A further reported finding was that TCR beta sequences accurately predicted the HLA-A and HLA-B alleles for most subjects in the first cohort. A total of around 150 TCR beta chains were listed by the study as associated with cytomegalovirus. Across donors, most TCR sequences were observed very rarely, whereas some public TCRs were present in many individuals. According to a later analysis, TCR association rates differed among HLA loci, with DRB1 alleles showing the most associated TCRs and HLA-C alleles showing the fewest. A cluster of highly shared sequence variants was judged likely to represent a technical artifact of the sequencing pipeline. Correlated functional status among segregating V segments might reflect linkage disequilibrium, but an unknown experimental factor could not be ruled out. Because HLA typing was missing for some donors at each locus, association tests included only the typed subset. The authors suggested that the approach could potentially be generalized to other disease states and immunological phenotypes. Immune exposure information for the cohort was limited to CMV serostatus. Three of the identified cytomegalovirus-associated TCR beta chains were confirmed in vitro to be specific for cytomegalovirus antigens. In a later genetic analysis, a missense DCLRE1C variant was associated with V-gene and J-gene trimming of TCR beta chains, and the association was replicated in an independent cohort. In this cohort, only TCR beta chains were sequenced, and detectable features were limited by the absence of alpha or paired-chain data.

This receptor was obtained from a man aged 25 to 45 in good health and CMV-seropositive. The sequencing sample was made of PBMCs.

The DNA sequence is TGTGCCAGTAGTATAGCCCACAGGGATAACTATGGCTACACCTTC. Translated, it reads CASSIAHRDNYGYTF. This receptor chain uses TRBV19 and TRBJ1-2; the D gene is perhaps TRBD1, from 6 matching bases. CDR1 and CDR2 (LNHDA, SQIVND) derive from the germline V gene (reference sequence). The CDR3, cysteine through phenylalanine, is 15 amino acids long. The kept DNA is CDR3 alone, 45 bases in frame from the first base. V sheds 1 base and J sheds 1 base, leaving 10 bases between their ends.